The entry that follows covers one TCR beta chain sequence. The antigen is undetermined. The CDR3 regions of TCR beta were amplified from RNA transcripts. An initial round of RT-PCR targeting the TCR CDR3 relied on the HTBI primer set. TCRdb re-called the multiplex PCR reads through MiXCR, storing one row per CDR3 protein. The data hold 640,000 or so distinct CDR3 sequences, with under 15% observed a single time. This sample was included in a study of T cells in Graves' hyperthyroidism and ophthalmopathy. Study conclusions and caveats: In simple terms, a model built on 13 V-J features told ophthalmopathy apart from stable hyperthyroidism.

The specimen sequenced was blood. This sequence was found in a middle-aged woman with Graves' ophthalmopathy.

CDR3 loop: CASSPYDIRGKIGELFF. DNA for the CDR3: TGTGCCAGCAGCCCTTATGATATCCGAGGGAAAATCGGGGAGCTGTTTTTT. The chain joins TRBV6-2 or TRBV6-3 to TRBJ2-2; the D gene is possibly TRBD2 (5 bases). Per germline, CDR1 MNHEY and CDR2 SVGEGT. The CDR3 is 17 amino acids. V was trimmed by 6 bases and J by 7 bases, leaving 24 bases between them.